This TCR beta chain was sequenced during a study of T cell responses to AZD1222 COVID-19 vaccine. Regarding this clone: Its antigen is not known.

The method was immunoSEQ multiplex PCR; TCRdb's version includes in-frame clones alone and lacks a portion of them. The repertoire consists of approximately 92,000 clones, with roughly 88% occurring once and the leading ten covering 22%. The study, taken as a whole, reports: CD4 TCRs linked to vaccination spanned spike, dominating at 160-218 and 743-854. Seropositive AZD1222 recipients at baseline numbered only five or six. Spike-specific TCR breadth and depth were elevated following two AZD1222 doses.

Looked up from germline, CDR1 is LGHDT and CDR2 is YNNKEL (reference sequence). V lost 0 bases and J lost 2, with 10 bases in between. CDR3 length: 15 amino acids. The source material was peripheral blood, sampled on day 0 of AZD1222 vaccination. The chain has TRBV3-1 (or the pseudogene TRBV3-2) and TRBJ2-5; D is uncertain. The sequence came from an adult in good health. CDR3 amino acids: CASSQDGFQQETQYF. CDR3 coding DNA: TGTGCCAGCAGCCAAGATGGCTTTCAACAAGAGACCCAGTACTTC.